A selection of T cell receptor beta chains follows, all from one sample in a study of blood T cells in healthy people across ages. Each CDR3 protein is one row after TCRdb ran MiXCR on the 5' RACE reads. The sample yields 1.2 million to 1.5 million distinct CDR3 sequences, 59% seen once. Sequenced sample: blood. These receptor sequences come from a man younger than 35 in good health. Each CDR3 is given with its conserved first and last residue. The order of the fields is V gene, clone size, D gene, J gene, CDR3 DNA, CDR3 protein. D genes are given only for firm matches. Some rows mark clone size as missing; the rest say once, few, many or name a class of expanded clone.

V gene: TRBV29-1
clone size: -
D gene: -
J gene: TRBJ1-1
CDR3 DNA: TGCGGCTCTATCCCGGGGGCGAGCACTGAAGCTTTCTTT
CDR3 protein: CGSIPGASTEAFF

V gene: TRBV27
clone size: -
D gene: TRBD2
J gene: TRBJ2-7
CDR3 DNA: TGTGCCAGCAGTTTAAAGGGACAGGGACTAGCGGGGGTCCACGAGCAGTACTTC
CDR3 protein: CASSLKGQGLAGVHEQYF

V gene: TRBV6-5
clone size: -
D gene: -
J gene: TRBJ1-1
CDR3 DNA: TGTGCCAGCAGTTACAGGGGGGTGTGGGAGAGCACTGAAGCTTTCTTT
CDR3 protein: CASSYRGVWESTEAFF

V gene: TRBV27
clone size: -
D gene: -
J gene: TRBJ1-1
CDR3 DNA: TGTGCCAGCAGCCGGAGGACCACGAACACTGAAGCTTTCTTT
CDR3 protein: CASSRRTTNTEAFF

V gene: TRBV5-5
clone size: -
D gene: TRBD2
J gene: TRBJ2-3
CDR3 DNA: TGTGCCAGCAGCTTAGGACTCCTAGCGGGGGCTAGCACAGATACGCAGTATTTT
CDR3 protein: CASSLGLLAGASTDTQYF

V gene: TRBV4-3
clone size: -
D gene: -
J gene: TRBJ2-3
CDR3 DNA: TGCGCCAGCAGCCAAGTCCCTCCTATGAATGGGCTCACAGATACGCAGTATTTT
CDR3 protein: CASSQVPPMNGLTDTQYF

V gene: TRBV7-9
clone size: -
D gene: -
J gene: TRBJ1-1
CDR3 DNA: TGTGCCAGCAGCCAGACGGGACGGAGGAACACTGAAGCTTTCTTT
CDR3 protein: CASSQTGRRNTEAFF

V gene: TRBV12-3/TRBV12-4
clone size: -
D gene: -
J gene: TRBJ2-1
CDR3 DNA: TGTGCCAGCAGTCCGCCGGACCCCTTTTACAATGAGCAGTTCTTC
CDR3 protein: CASSPPDPFYNEQFF

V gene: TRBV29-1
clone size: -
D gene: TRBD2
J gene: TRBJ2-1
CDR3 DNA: TGCAGCGTTACAACCATGGGGACTAGCGGGAGAAAGGGCTACAATGAGCAGTTCTTC
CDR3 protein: CSVTTMGTSGRKGYNEQFF

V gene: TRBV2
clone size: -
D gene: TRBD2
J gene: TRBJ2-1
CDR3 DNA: TGTGCCTCCCATACTAGCGGGGGAGGGAATGAGCAGTTCTTC
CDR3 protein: CASHTSGGGNEQFF

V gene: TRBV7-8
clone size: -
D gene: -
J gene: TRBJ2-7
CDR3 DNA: TGTGCCAGCAGACCAACAGGGCCACCCTACGAGCAGTACTTC
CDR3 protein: CASRPTGPPYEQYF

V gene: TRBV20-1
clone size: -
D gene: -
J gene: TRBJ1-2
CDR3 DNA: TGCAGTGCTAGAGACAGACACTATGGCTACACCTTC
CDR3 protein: CSARDRHYGYTF

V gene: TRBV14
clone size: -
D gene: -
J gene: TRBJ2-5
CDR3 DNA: TGTGCCAGCAGCCAAGATCCATGGAGTCCTAGTCGGGAGACCCAGTACTTC
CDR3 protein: CASSQDPWSPSRETQYF

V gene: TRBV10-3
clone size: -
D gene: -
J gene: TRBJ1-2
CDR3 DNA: TGTGCCATCAGTGACGGTCGGGAAAATGGCTACACCTTC
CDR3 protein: CAISDGRENGYTF

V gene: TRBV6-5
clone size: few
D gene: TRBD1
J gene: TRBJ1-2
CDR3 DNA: TGTGCCAGCAGAGAGGGACAGGGGGCAGTTGGCTACACCTTC
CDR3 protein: CASREGQGAVGYTF

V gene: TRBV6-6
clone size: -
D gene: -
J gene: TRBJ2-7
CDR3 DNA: TGTGCCAGCAGTTGGAGTGGGGTCGAGCAGTACTTC
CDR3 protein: CASSWSGVEQYF

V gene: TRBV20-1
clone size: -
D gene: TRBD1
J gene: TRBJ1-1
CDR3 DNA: TGCAGTGCTAAAAGGACAGGGTGGGACACTGAAGCTTTCTTT
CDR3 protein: CSAKRTGWDTEAFF

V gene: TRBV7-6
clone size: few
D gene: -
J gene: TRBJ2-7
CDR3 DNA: TGTGCCAGCAGCTTAAAGCCCTTTGGGGCGACCCCCTACGAGCAGTACTTC
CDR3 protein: CASSLKPFGATPYEQYF

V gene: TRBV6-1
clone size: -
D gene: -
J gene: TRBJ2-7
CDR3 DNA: TGTGCCAGCAGTGATTGGGCAGGGACCTACGAGCAGTACTTC
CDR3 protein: CASSDWAGTYEQYF

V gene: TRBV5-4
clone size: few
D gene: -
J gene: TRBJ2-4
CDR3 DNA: TGTGCCAGCAGCGAAATAGCTCGAGACACAAACATTCAGTACTTC
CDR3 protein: CASSEIARDTNIQYF

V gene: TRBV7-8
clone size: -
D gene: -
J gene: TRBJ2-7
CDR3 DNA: TGTGCCAGCTCAAGGGGCAGATCCTACGAGCAGTACTTC
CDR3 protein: CASSRGRSYEQYF

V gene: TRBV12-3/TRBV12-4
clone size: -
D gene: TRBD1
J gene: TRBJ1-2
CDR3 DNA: TGTGCCAGCAGTACCGGGGGACAGGTCGTTGATGGCTACACCTTC
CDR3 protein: CASSTGGQVVDGYTF

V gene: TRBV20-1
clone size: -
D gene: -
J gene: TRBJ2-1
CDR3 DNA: TGCAGTGTTGGGGGTTCGGGGTACAATGAGCAGTTCTTC
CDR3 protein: CSVGGSGYNEQFF

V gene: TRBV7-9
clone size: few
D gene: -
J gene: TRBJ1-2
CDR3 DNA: TGTGCCAGCAGCTTAGACGCAGGAGGATCACGATCGAACTATGGCTACACCTTC
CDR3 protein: CASSLDAGGSRSNYGYTF

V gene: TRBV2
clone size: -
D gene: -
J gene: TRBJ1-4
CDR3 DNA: TGTGCCAGCAGTGAGATTAGGGGCGCAAATGAAAAACTGTTTTTT
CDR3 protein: CASSEIRGANEKLFF

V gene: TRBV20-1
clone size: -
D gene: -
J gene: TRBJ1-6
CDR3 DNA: TGCAGTGCTAGTAGCCCAGGGAACTTCTATAATTCACCCCTCCACTTT
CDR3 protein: CSASSPGNFYNSPLHF

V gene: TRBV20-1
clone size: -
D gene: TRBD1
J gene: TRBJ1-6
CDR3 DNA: TGCAGTGCCATCCCCAGGGGGCGAGGGTCACCCCTCCACTTT
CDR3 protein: CSAIPRGRGSPLHF

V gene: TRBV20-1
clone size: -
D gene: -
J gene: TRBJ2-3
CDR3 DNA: TGCAGTGCCGACGACCTCGACACAGATACGCAGTATTTT
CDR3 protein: CSADDLDTDTQYF

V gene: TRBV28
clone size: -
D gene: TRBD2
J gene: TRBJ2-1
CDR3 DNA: TGTGCCAGCAATCGGGGGGGAGACGCCTACAATGAGCAGTTCTTC
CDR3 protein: CASNRGGDAYNEQFF

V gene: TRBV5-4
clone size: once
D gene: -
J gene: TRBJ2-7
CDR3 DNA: TGTGCCAGCAGCTTGGATGGGGGACTGCCATACGAGCAGTACTTC
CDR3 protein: CASSLDGGLPYEQYF

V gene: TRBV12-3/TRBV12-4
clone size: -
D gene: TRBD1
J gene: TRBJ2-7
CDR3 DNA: TGTGCCAGCAGTTTTGAGGGACAGGGAGTCTACGAGCAGTACTTC
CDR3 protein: CASSFEGQGVYEQYF

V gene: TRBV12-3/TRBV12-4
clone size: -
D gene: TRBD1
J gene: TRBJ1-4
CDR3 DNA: TGTGCCAGCAGTCCGGGACAGGGGGCGCCGGGTGAAAAACTGTTTTTT
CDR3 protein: CASSPGQGAPGEKLFF

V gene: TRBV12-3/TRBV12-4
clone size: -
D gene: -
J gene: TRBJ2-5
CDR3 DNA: TGTGCCAGTGGGAGGCAGGAGACCCAGTACTTC
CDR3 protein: CASGRQETQYF

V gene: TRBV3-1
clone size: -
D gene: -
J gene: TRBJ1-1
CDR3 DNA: TGTGCCAGCAGCCGACTGGCCACTGAAGCTTTCTTT
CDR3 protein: CASSRLATEAFF

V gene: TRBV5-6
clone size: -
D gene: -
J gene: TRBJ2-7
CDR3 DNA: TGTGCCAGCAGCCCTCCGGGACCCATCTCTTACGAGCAGTACTTC
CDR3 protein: CASSPPGPISYEQYF

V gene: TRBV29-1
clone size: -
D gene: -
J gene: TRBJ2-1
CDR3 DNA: TGCAGCGTTCCCCGCAGTGGTACAGGGAGCTACAATGAGCAGTTCTTC
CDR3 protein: CSVPRSGTGSYNEQFF

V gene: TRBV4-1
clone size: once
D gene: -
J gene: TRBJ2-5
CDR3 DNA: TGCGCCAGCAGCCAAGATTCCGTGTATTCGGCGGGATTTGCGGAGACCCAGTACTTC
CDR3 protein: CASSQDSVYSAGFAETQYF

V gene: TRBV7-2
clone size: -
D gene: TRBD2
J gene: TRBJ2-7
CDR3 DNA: TGTGCCAGCAGTTTTCCGACTAGCGGTGCCTACGAGCAGTACTTC
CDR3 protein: CASSFPTSGAYEQYF

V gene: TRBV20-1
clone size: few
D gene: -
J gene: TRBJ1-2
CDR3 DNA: TGCAGTGCTAGAGATAATTCGGGCGGACACTATGGCTACACCTTC
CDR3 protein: CSARDNSGGHYGYTF

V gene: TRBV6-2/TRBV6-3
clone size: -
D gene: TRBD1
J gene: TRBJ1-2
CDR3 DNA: TGTGCCAGCACCAAGATACTGGGACAGTGGAACTATGGCTACACCTTC
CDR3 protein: CASTKILGQWNYGYTF

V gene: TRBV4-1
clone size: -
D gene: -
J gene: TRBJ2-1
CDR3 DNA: TGCGCCAGCAGCCAAGAACGGGGGACTTACAATGAGCAGTTCTTC
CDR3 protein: CASSQERGTYNEQFF

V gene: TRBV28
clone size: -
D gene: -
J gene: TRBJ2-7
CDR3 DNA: TGTGCGGTAAACGAGCAGTACTTC
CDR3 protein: CAVNEQYF

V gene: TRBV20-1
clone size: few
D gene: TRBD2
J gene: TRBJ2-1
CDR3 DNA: TGCAGTGCTGGGGGACTAGCGTCCTACAATGAGCAGTTCTTC
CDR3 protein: CSAGGLASYNEQFF

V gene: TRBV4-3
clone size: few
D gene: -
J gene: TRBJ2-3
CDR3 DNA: TGCGCCAGCAGCCAAGCTCAAAGGACGGTAGGAGGGGATGATACGCAGTATTTT
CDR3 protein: CASSQAQRTVGGDDTQYF